The 15 T cell receptor beta chains below were found in one sample sequenced in a study of CD8+CD57+ T cells in acquired aplastic anemia. The study profiled TCR beta VDJ and CDR3 using genomic DNA as template. TCRdb re-called the reads with MiXCR, one entry per CDR3 protein. The sample holds about 420,000 distinct CDR3 sequences, 65% to 80% seen once. The sample was sorted CD4+, CD8+, or CD8+CD57+ T cells (not recorded which) from PBMCs. All receptors derive from a human donor in good health, serving as a control.

J is TRBJ2-7 and V is TRBV20-1, with D maybe TRBD2 (7 bases). This CDR3 is built from 12 residues. From germline, CDR1 is DFQATT and CDR2 SNEGSKA (reference sequence). Trimming took off 1 base at V and 6 bases at J, with 10 bases between the two ends. The CDR3 DNA follows: TGCAGTGCTAGAGTGGGAGGGGGCGAGCAGTACTTC. It encodes CSARVGGGEQYF.

The chain couples TRBV20-1 to TRBJ2-6; unclear D gene. The germline V gene has CDR1 DFQATT and CDR2 SNEGSKA (reference sequence). There are 15 residues in the CDR3. The DNA of the CDR3 is TGCAGCGTTAAAAGGTCGGTCTCTGGGGCCAACGTCCTGACTTTC. Its protein is CSVKRSVSGANVLTF.

The V gene is TRBV15, the J gene TRBJ2-5, with 9 bases identical to TRBD2. Trimming at V came to 0 bases and at J to 5 bases, leaving 16 bases not matched to a gene. Germline CDR1 reads LNHNV; CDR2 reads YYDKDF (reference sequence). The length of the CDR3 is 19 residues. CDR3 loop: CATSRDQGGSAGGGETQYF. The CDR3 DNA reads TGTGCCACCAGCAGAGATCAAGGGGGTTCAGCGGGGGGCGGGGAGACCCAGTACTTC.

The CDR3 coding sequence is TGTGCCAGCAGTTCTCCAGATATGCGGGAGACCCAGTACTTC. Translated, it gives CASSSPDMRETQYF. The V and J genes are TRBV12-5 and TRBJ2-5; no clear D. This CDR3 contains 14 residues. The germline V gene encodes CDR1 LGHNT and CDR2 FRNRAP.

The V call is TRBV11-2, the J call TRBJ1-3, with D uncertain. Trimming stripped 5 bases from V and 2 bases from J, with 10 bases between. The CDR3 runs 14 residues. The germline CDR1 and CDR2 sequences are SGHAT and FQNNGV. Here the CDR3 reads CASSQAEAGNTIYF. CDR3 bases: TGTGCCAGCAGCCAGGCAGAGGCTGGAAACACCATATATTTT. Using reference TRBV11-2 and TRBJ1-3 for the parts outside the CDR3, the full variable domain is EAGVAQSPRYKIIEKRQSVAFWCNPISGHATLYWYQQILGQGPKLLIQFQNNGVVDDSQLPKDRFSAERLKGVDSTLKIQPAKLEDSAVYLCASSQAEAGNTIYFGEGSWLTVV.

A word on this clonotype: A clone one base away is much larger, so this may be a read error. V is TRBV7-7 and J is TRBJ2-3; the D is unclear. Germline V gene sequence: CDR1 SSHAT, CDR2 FNYEAQ (reference sequence). Trimming left V 6 bases short and J 4 bases short, with 17 bases between. CDR3 length: 15 residues. CDR3 DNA sequence: TGTGCCAGCAGTCCCGTCAGAGCTATGGCAGATACGCAGTATTTT. Translating gives CASSPVRAMADTQYF.

The chain couples TRBV19 to TRBJ2-2, with D perhaps TRBD1 or TRBD2 (5 bases each). This CDR3 is built from 15 residues. CDR1 is LNHDA, CDR2 SQIVND, per germline (reference sequence). V shed 9 bases and J shed 0 bases, with 14 bases lying between them. CDR3: CASTDWGTNTGELFF. The CDR3 nucleotides are TGTGCCAGCACTGACTGGGGGACGAACACCGGGGAGCTGTTTTTT.

This chain joins TRBV12-3 or TRBV12-4 and TRBJ1-6, with TRBD1 as a possible D gene (5 bases). The CDR3 length is 15 residues. With 2 bases removed from V and 7 bases from J, the gap between germline ends came to 12 bases. CDR3 amino acids: CASSLQQELNSPLHF. The CDR3 DNA is TGTGCCAGCAGTTTACAACAGGAACTAAATTCACCCCTCCACTTT.

The chain joins TRBV7-2 to TRBJ2-7; D is unclear. TRBJ1-2 matches the DNA end more closely, so the J call is doubtful. CDR1 is SGHTA, CDR2 FQGNSA, per germline. The CDR3 is made up of 13 amino acids. DNA for the CDR3: TGTGCCAGCAGCTCGGAATCTGACTATGGCTACACCTTC. It encodes CASSSESDYGYTF.

This clonotype was observed at least ten times. The V gene is TRBV2, the J gene TRBJ2-1; 11 bases are shared with TRBD2. The CDR3 runs 13 residues. Trimming cost V 10 bases and J 6 bases; bases outside gene matches: 5. Germline CDR1 is SNHLY and CDR2 is FYNNEI. CDR3 DNA sequence: TGTGCCACCACTAGCGGGGGCTTCAATGAGCAGTTCTTC. Residues: CATTSGGFNEQFF.

This clonotype was recorded only once. The chain couples TRBV6-6 to TRBJ1-3; TRBD1 aligns across 9 bases. V lost 6 bases to trimming and J lost 0 bases; unmatched junction nucleotides: 3. Germline V CDR1 and CDR2: MNHNY, SVGAGI (reference sequence). There are 15 residues in the CDR3. For the CDR3, the DNA is TGTGCCAGCAGCGGACAGGGGATCTCTGGAAACACCATATATTTT. Residues: CASSGQGISGNTIYF.

This clonotype showed up many times. The chain couples TRBV5-1 to TRBJ2-7, with 7 nucleotides matching TRBD2. There are 14 residues in the CDR3. Trimming at V came to 1 base and at J to 2 bases, leaving 3 bases not matched to a gene. Germline assignment: CDR1 SGHRS and CDR2 YFSETQ. The CDR3 nucleotides read TGCGCCAGCAGCTTGACTAGCGTTGCCTACGAGCAGTACTTC. Residues: CASSLTSVAYEQYF.

The chain carries TRBV20-1 and TRBJ2-3; perhaps D is TRBD1 or TRBD2 (6 bases each). V lost 5 bases and J lost 2, with 20 bases in between. The CDR3 length is 16 residues. Germline CDR1 is DFQATT and CDR2 is SNEGSKA (reference sequence). CDR3 in amino acids: CSAGGHPSYVTDTQYF. DNA of the CDR3: TGCAGTGCTGGGGGGCACCCCTCCTACGTCACAGATACGCAGTATTTT.

This clonotype was observed a few times. This chain links TRBV15 with TRBJ1-5, with a weak D call TRBD1 (6 bases). From germline, CDR1 is LNHNV and CDR2 YYDKDF (reference sequence). Trimming removed 0 bases at V and 2 bases at J, with 11 bases between. The CDR3 runs 16 residues. In nucleotides, the CDR3 is TGTGCCACCAGCAGAGACAGGGGTTGGGGCAATCAGCCCCAGCATTTT. Protein product: CATSRDRGWGNQPQHF.

With respect to this clonotype: The junction differs from germline at one of its ends, possibly a read error. This chain joins TRBV6-6 and TRBJ1-6, with a tentative D call TRBD1 (6 bases). The germline gives CDR1 MNHNY, CDR2 SVGAGI (reference sequence). The CDR3 runs 15 residues. CDR3 protein: CAIRGGSSYNPPLHF. CDR3 in DNA: TGTGCCATCAGAGGGGGGTCTTCCTATAATCCACCCCTCCACTTT.